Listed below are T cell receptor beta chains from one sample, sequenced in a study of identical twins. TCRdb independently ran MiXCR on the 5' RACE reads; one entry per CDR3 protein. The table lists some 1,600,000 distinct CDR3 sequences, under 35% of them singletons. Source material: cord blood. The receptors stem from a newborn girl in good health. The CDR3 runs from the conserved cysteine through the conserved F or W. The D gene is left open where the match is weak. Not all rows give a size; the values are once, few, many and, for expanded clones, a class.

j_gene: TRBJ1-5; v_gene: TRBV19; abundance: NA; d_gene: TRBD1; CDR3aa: CASNDRGLQPQHF; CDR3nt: TGTGCCAGTAACGACAGGGGGCTTCAGCCCCAGCATTTT
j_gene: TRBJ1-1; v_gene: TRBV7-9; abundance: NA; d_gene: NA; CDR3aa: CASVMNTEAFF; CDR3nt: TGTGCCAGCGTGATGAACACTGAAGCTTTCTTT
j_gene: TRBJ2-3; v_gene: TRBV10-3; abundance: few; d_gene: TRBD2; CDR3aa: CTISALTSGLVAQYF; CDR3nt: TGTACCATCAGCGCCTTGACTAGCGGGCTAGTGGCGCAGTATTTT
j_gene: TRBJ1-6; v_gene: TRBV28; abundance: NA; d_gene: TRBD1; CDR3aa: CASKQGGNSPLHF; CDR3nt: TGTGCCAGCAAACAGGGGGGAAATTCACCCCTCCACTTT
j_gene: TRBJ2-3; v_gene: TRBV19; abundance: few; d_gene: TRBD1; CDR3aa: CASSPRGRGRTDTQYF; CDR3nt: TGTGCCAGTAGCCCTCGAGGCAGGGGGCGCACAGATACGCAGTATTTT
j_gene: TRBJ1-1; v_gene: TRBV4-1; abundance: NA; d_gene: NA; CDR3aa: CASSQVRAGSTEAFF; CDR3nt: TGCGCCAGCAGCCAAGTGCGGGCGGGGAGCACTGAAGCTTTCTTT
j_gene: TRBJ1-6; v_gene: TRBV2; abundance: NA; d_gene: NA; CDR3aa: CASSEGSSSYNSPLHF; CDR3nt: TGTGCCAGCAGTGAGGGCTCTAGCTCCTATAATTCGCCCCTCCACTTT
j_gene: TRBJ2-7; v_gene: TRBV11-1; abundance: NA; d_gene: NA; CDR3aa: CASSQNFPGEQYF; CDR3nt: TGTGCCAGCAGCCAAAATTTCCCCGGGGAGCAGTACTTC
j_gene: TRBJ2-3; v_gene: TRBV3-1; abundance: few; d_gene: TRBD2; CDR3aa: CASNWAGATDTQYF; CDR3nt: TGTGCCAGCAATTGGGCGGGAGCCACAGATACGCAGTATTTT
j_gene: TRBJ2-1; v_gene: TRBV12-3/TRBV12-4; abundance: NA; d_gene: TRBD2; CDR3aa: CASRGLAGVPWNEQFF; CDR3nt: TGTGCCAGCAGGGGACTAGCGGGGGTTCCTTGGAATGAGCAGTTCTTC
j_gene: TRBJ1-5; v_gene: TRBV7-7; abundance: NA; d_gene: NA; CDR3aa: CASSLDRWQPQHF; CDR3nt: TGTGCTAGCAGCTTGGACCGGTGGCAGCCCCAGCATTTT
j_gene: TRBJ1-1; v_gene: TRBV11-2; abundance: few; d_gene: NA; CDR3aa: CASSPVGRGNTEAFF; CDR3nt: TGTGCCAGCAGCCCTGTAGGCAGGGGAAACACTGAAGCTTTCTTT
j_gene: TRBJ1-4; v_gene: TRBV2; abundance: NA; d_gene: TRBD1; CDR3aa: CASSPQGVGEKLFF; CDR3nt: TGTGCCAGCAGCCCACAGGGGGTCGGTGAAAAACTGTTTTTT
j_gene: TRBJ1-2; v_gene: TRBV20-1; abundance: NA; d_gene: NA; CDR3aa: CSASSGRNGYTF; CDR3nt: TGCAGTGCTAGTTCAGGGAGGAATGGCTACACCTTC
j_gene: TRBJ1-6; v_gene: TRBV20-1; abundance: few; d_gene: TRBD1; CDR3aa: CSARDGTDNSPLHF; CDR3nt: TGCAGTGCTAGAGATGGGACAGATAATTCACCCCTCCACTTT
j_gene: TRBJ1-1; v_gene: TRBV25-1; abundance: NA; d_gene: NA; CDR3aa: CASSYMGFRGGAFF; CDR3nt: TGTGCCAGCAGTTATATGGGTTTCAGGGGAGGGGCTTTCTTT
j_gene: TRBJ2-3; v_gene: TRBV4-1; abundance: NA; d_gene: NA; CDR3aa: CASSRVIPGLGADTQYF; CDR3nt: TGCGCCAGCAGCCGAGTCATCCCCGGCTTGGGGGCAGATACGCAGTATTTT
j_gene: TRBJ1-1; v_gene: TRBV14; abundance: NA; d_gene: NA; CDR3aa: CANSQDLILAVHTEAFF; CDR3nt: TGTGCCAACAGCCAAGATTTAATATTGGCAGTGCACACTGAAGCTTTCTTT
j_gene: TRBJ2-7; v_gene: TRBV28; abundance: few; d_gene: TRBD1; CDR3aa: CASSPRTGFSYEQYF; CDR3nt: TGTGCCAGCAGCCCCAGGACAGGGTTCTCCTACGAGCAGTACTTC
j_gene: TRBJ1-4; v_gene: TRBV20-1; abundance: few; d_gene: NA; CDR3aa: CSATTAFAEKLFF; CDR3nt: TGCAGTGCTACCACGGCTTTCGCTGAAAAACTGTTTTTT
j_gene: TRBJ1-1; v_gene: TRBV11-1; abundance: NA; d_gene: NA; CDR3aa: CASSPDRHTEAFF; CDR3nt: TGTGCCAGCAGCCCTGACAGGCACACTGAAGCTTTCTTT
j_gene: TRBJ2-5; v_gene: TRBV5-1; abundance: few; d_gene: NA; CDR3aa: CASARLGQETQYF; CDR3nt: TGCGCCAGCGCAAGGCTAGGGCAAGAGACCCAGTACTTC
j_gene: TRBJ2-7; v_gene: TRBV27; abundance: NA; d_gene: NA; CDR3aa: CASRPYREMVYEQYF; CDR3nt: TGTGCCAGCAGGCCCTATAGGGAGATGGTCTACGAGCAGTACTTC
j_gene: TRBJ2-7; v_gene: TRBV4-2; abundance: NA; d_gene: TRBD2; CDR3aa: CASSQEGRIGRAFEQYF; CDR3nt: TGTGCCAGCAGCCAAGAAGGCCGTATCGGGAGGGCCTTCGAGCAGTACTTC
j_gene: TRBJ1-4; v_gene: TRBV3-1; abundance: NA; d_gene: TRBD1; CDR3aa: CASSQPAGGGKLFF; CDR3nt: TGTGCCAGCAGCCAACCCGCAGGGGGCGGAAAACTGTTTTTT
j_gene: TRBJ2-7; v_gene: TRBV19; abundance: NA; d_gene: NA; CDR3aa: CASSIVFSYEQYF; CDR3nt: TGTGCCAGTAGTATCGTCTTCTCCTACGAGCAGTACTTC
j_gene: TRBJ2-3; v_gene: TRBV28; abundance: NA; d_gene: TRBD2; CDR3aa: CASSIAGRSLGQYF; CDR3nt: TGTGCCAGCTCAATAGCGGGACGTTCTTTGGGGCAGTATTTT
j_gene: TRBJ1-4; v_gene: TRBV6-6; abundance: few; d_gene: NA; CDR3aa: CASSYFEKLFF; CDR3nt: TGTGCCAGCAGTTACTTTGAAAAACTGTTTTTT
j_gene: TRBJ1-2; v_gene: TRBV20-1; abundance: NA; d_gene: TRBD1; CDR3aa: CSAPTGQVSPNYGYTF; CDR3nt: TGCAGTGCCCCAACGGGACAGGTGTCCCCTAACTATGGCTACACCTTC
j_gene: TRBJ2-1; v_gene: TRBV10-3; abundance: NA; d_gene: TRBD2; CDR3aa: CAIASGSSYNEQFF; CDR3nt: TGTGCCATTGCAAGCGGGAGTTCCTACAATGAGCAGTTCTTC
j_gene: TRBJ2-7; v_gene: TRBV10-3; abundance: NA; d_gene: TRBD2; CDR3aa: CAISASGGFYEQYF; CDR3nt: TGTGCCATCAGTGCCAGCGGGGGGTTCTACGAGCAGTACTTC
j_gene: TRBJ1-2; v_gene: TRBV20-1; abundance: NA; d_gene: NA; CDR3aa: CSASPAGTINYGYTF; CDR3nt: TGCAGTGCTAGTCCCGCCGGGACGATAAACTATGGCTACACCTTC
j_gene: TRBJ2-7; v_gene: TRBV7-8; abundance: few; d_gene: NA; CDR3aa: CASKDSPSSYEQYF; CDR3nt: TGTGCCAGCAAGGATTCTCCTAGCTCCTACGAGCAGTACTTC
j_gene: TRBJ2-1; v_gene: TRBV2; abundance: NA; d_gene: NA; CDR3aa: CASTLSSSYNEQFF; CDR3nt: TGTGCCAGCACCCTCTCCAGCTCCTACAATGAGCAGTTCTTC
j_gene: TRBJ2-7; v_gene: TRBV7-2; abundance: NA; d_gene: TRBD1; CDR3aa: CASSLVVPTGVYEQYF; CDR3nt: TGTGCCAGCAGCTTAGTGGTACCCACAGGGGTCTACGAGCAGTACTTC
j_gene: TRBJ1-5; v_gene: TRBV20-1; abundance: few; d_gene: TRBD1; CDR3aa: CSARGQGLNQPQHF; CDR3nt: TGCAGTGCTCGGGGACAGGGACTTAATCAGCCCCAGCATTTT
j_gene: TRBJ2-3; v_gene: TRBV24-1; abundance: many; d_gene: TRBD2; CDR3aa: CATSGGTDTQYF; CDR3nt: TGTGCCACTAGCGGGGGCACAGATACGCAGTATTTT